This note documents a single T cell receptor (beta chain) sequence. The table came from immunoSEQ multiplex PCR; TCRdb's copy has only in-frame clones and leaves some out. The sample has around 200,000 clones; 70% to 90% are singletons. The data originate from a study of blood T cell repertoires in COVID-19. As for the study in general: Sample material is recorded as cDNA or gDNA derived from T cells, B-cell-depleted T cells, or PBMCs.

Trimming removed 1 base at V and 6 bases at J, with 9 bases between. This CDR3 is built from 13 residues. The germline V gene encodes CDR1 SGHTA and CDR2 FQGNSA. The sample was peripheral blood. The chain joins TRBV7-2 to TRBJ1-1; a possible D gene is TRBD1 (5 bases). The TCR comes from a man aged 55 to 69 with acute or convalescent COVID-19. The CDR3 sequence: CASSLGRVSEAFF. The CDR3 DNA is TGTGCCAGCAGCTTAGGCAGGGTTTCTGAAGCTTTCTTT.